This T cell receptor beta chain was identified in a study of T cells after somatic rescue of genetic block. Sequenced by immunoSEQ multiplex PCR; TCRdb stores in-frame clones only, minus some. The profile shows tens of thousands of clones, around 90% of them singletons. The sequenced sample consisted of peripheral blood mononuclear cells (PBMCs). The TCR comes from a woman under 30.

The CDR3 sequence is CATSSQKPGARTDTQYF. The CDR3 nucleotides are TGTGCCACCAGCTCTCAAAAACCGGGAGCACGCACAGATACGCAGTATTTT. The chain links TRBV15 to TRBJ2-3; TRBD2 might be the D (6 bases). V lost 5 bases and J 1 base, leaving 19 bases between the germline ends. Germline loops: CDR1 LNHNV, CDR2 YYDKDF (reference sequence). The CDR3 runs to 17 residues.